Below, 19 T cell receptor beta chains from the same sample are listed, as sequenced in a study of siplizumab effects on memory and regulatory T cells. Generated by immunoSEQ multiplex PCR, the TCRdb table keeps only in-frame clones and is missing some. The table includes more than 85,000 clones, around 92% detected once. Sequences were obtained from Tregs sorted from blood. These receptors all come from a human donor in good health.

J is TRBJ1-3 and V is TRBV19; D is perhaps TRBD1 (5 bases). Germline CDR1 is LNHDA and CDR2 is SQIVND (reference sequence). V dropped 7 bases and J dropped 9 bases, with 16 bases sitting between them. The CDR3 extends over 13 amino acids. The CDR3 DNA is TGTGCCAGTACCTGGGGGGGGGTTGGCACCATATATTTT. Protein product: CASTWGGVGTIYF.

This chain links TRBV29-1 with TRBJ2-1; TRBD2 agrees at 7 bases. Germline V CDR1 and CDR2: SQVTM, ANQGSEA. There are 15 residues in the CDR3. With V trimmed by 4 bases and J by 3 bases, 9 bases remained unmatched. In nucleotides, the CDR3 is TGCAGCGTTGCGGGAGGTAGGGGAATCTACAATGAGCAGTTCTTC. It encodes CSVAGGRGIYNEQFF.

The V gene is TRBV30, the J gene TRBJ2-5; 7 nucleotides agree with TRBD1. V was pared by 4 bases and J by 1 base, with 6 bases of the junction left unmatched. From germline, CDR1 is GTSNPN and CDR2 SVGIG (reference sequence). The CDR3 loop spans 14 amino acids. The CDR3 DNA sequence: TGTGCCTGGACCCACGGGGACAGCCAAGAGACCCAGTACTTC. Translating it yields CAWTHGDSQETQYF.

V gene TRBV5-8 combines with J gene TRBJ2-5, with no clear D. This CDR3 contains 14 residues. Between the trimmed V and J ends, which lost 0 bases and 2 bases, there was a span of 8 bases. The germline gives CDR1 SGHTS, CDR2 YDEGEE. The CDR3 DNA reads TGTGCCAGCAGCTTGGATTGGGTACAAGAGACCCAGTACTTC. This codes for CASSLDWVQETQYF.

V gene TRBV9 combines with J gene TRBJ1-2; 10 bases map to TRBD1. The CDR3 length is 17 residues. The junction had 12 bases not matched to a gene; V was cut back by 3 bases and J by 4 bases. Germline V gene sequence: CDR1 SGDLS, CDR2 YYNGEE. CDR3 sequence reads: CASSGGPGQGGLYGYTF. The CDR3 DNA reads TGTGCCAGCAGCGGAGGCCCCGGACAGGGGGGTCTCTATGGCTACACCTTC. The whole variable domain, filled in from reference TRBV9 and TRBJ1-2, reads DSGVTQTPKHLITATGQRVTLRCSPRSGDLSVYWYQQSLDQGLQFLIQYYNGEERAKGNILERFSAQQFPDLHSELNLSSLELGDSALYFCASSGGPGQGGLYGYTFGSGTRLTVV.

The rearrangement uses TRBV7-3 and TRBJ2-2; D might be TRBD1 or TRBD2, each matching 5 bases. This CDR3 spans 16 amino acids. Trimming shortened V by 4 bases and J by 0 bases, and 12 bases separated the two germline ends. CDR1 and CDR2 (germline): SGHTA, FQGTGA. CDR3 residues: CASSSQRGSNTGELFF. CDR3 nucleotide sequence: TGTGCCAGCAGCTCCCAGAGGGGTTCGAACACCGGGGAGCTGTTTTTT.

V usage is TRBV19 and J usage is TRBJ2-3; TRBD2 is a possible D gene (5 bases). Germline-derived CDR1 and CDR2 are LNHDA and SQIVND (reference sequence). V was trimmed by 5 bases and J by 1 base, leaving 7 bases between them. The CDR3 has 13 residues. CDR3 sequence: CASSEGGTDTQYF. The CDR3 DNA reads as TGTGCCAGTAGTGAGGGAGGCACAGATACGCAGTATTTT. The whole variable domain, remainder taken from reference TRBV19 and TRBJ2-3, is DGGITQSPKYLFRKEGQNVTLSCEQNLNHDAMYWYRQDPGQGLRLIYYSQIVNDFQKGDIAEGYSVSREKKESFPLTVTSAQKNPTAFYLCASSEGGTDTQYFGPGTRLTVL.

V usage is TRBV5-1 and J usage is TRBJ2-7, with 7 positions matching TRBD2. Trimming removed 1 base from V and 5 bases from J; junction bases left unmatched: 9. Germline V CDR1 and CDR2: SGHRS, YFSETQ. CDR3 length equals 15 residues. The CDR3 sequence: CASSLFAGAMDEQYF. DNA of the CDR3: TGCGCCAGCAGCTTGTTCGCGGGAGCTATGGACGAGCAGTACTTC.

CDR3 DNA: TGTGCCAGCAGTATCGGGACGGGGAACACTGAAGCTTTCTTT. This encodes CASSIGTGNTEAFF. The rearrangement uses TRBV6-5 and TRBJ1-1, with D possibly TRBD1 on 5 matching bases. The CDR3 contains 14 residues. V gave up 5 bases and J gave up 1 base, with 11 bases separating them. CDR1 and CDR2 from the germline V gene are MNHEY and SVGAGI.

This clone was detected only a few times. The chain joins TRBV9 to TRBJ1-1; D call uncertain. This CDR3 region has 14 residues. Trimming removed 7 bases from V and 2 bases from J, with 15 bases in between. Germline V gene sequence: CDR1 SGDLS, CDR2 YYNGEE. The CDR3 spells CASSTYSHNTEAFF. DNA of the CDR3: TGTGCCAGCTCAACGTATTCACACAACACTGAAGCTTTCTTT.

The chain recombines TRBV7-3 with TRBJ2-3; D is unclear. In germline, CDR1 is SGHTA, CDR2 FQGTGA. V lost 5 bases, J lost 2 bases, and 11 bases lay in between. The CDR3 spans 14 residues. CDR3 sequence: CASSPFAATDTQYF. As DNA, the CDR3 is TGTGCCAGCAGCCCGTTCGCGGCCACAGATACGCAGTATTTT.

The chain joins TRBV7-9 to TRBJ2-7, with TRBD2 matching over 9 bases. J gave up 6 bases and V 5 bases, and 11 bases lay outside the gene matches. Germline-derived CDR1 and CDR2 are SEHNR and FQNEAQ (reference sequence). The CDR3 totals 15 residues. The CDR3 sequence: CASSPAAAGGSEQYF. In DNA, the CDR3 is TGTGCCAGCAGCCCAGCGGCCGCGGGGGGGTCCGAGCAGTACTTC.

The gene calls are TRBV9 and TRBJ2-7; weak D call: TRBD2 (5 bases). The CDR3 is 15 residues long. Deletions cut 0 bases from V and 4 bases from J, with 14 bases between. The germline V gene encodes CDR1 SGDLS and CDR2 YYNGEE. The CDR3 sequence: CASSVGEPGFYEQYF. The DNA of the CDR3 is TGTGCCAGCAGCGTAGGGGAGCCGGGGTTTTACGAGCAGTACTTC.

V gene TRBV4-2 combines with J gene TRBJ2-5; the match to TRBD1 covers 10 bases. CDR1 and CDR2 from the germline V gene are LGHNA and YNFKEQ. The CDR3 extends over 14 amino acids. V lost 5 bases to trimming and J lost 3 bases; unmatched junction nucleotides: 3. DNA for the CDR3: TGTGCCAGCAGCGGGGACAGGGGAGAAGAGACCCAGTACTTC. Its protein is CASSGDRGEETQYF.

The chain links TRBV11-2 to TRBJ2-7, with 7 bases matching TRBD1. Germline lookup yields CDR1 SGHAT and CDR2 FQNNGV. The CDR3 sequence is 12 residues long. Trimming cost V 5 bases and J 4 bases; bases outside gene matches: 2. In nucleotides, the CDR3 is TGTGCCAGCAGCCCGGACAGGTACGAGCAGTACTTC. Protein product: CASSPDRYEQYF.

V usage is TRBV9 and J usage is TRBJ2-5; TRBD2 aligns across 8 bases. The DNA end is more similar to TRBJ2-7, so the J call may be wrong. The CDR3 runs to 16 residues. Germline V gene data show CDR1 as SGDLS and CDR2 as YYNGEE. The CDR3 coding sequence is TGTGCCAGCAGCGTAGGAGGCGGGGGGTTCTCCTACGAGCAGTACTTC. Protein: CASSVGGGGFSYEQYF.

This chain joins TRBV11-2 and TRBJ1-2, with TRBD1 as a possible D gene (5 bases). Germline lookup yields CDR1 SGHAT and CDR2 FQNNGV. The CDR3 has 15 residues. V was trimmed by 0 bases and J by 4 bases, leaving 12 bases between them. The CDR3, as DNA: TGTGCCAGCAGCTTAGATTCGACAGTCATCTATGGCTACACCTTC. It encodes CASSLDSTVIYGYTF.

V usage is TRBV4-3 and J usage is TRBJ1-5; the match to TRBD1 covers 8 bases. The V gene end was trimmed by 4 bases and the J gene end by 7 bases; junction bases not matched to a gene: 6. The germline CDR1 and CDR2 sequences are LGHNA and YSLEER. The CDR3 consists of 14 residues. As DNA, the CDR3 is TGCGCCAGCAGCCCCCTGACAGGGGACCAGCCCCAGCATTTT. As protein: CASSPLTGDQPQHF.

In DNA, the CDR3 is TGCAGCGTTCTCCCCGACACCATGAACACTGAAGCTTTCTTT. Its translation is CSVLPDTMNTEAFF. The chain couples TRBV29-1 to TRBJ1-1; D unresolved. From germline, CDR1 is SQVTM and CDR2 ANQGSEA. This CDR3 region has 14 residues. Between the trimmed V and J ends, which lost 5 bases and 0 bases, there was a span of 13 bases.